Reported below is one T cell receptor beta chain. Its antigen remains unidentified. No much larger clone exists at a distance of one base, and base qualities are not known. The sample is drawn from a study of STAT3 mutations in large granular lymphocyte leukemia (dated by TCRdb to the late 2010s). Study-wide context: About half of the T-LGLL patients who underwent longitudinal sequencing carried canonical activating STAT3 mutations. From an initial cohort of about 220 LGL patients, 15 to 20 representative T-LGLL cases were chosen for longitudinal sequencing of TCRbeta and STAT3. Over half of the T-LGLL patients were given one or more immunosuppressive therapy regimens, and over 30% of the treated patients had a hematologic response. As controls, the study also included longitudinal sequencing of a couple of patients with natural killer LGL leukemia. Serial deep sequencing of TCRbeta CDR3 and STAT3 was performed in patients with T-cell large granular lymphocyte leukemia to reconstruct clonal hierarchy and dynamics. For each patient, sequencing was performed at an average of 4 time points, with a range of 2 to 8 samplings.

Counted from cysteine to phenylalanine, this CDR3 has 11 amino acids. Left in the record is the CDR3 DNA by itself, 33 bases read in frame from the first base. CDR1 is given as SEHNR and CDR2 as FQNEAQ, both from the germline V gene (reference sequence). The junction carries 11 bases between V and J, which are trimmed by 8 bases and 7 bases respectively. The same DNA, extracted from blood mononuclear cells, served for both the TCR sequencing and the STAT3 sequencing. Broad study findings and their caveats: Every T-LGLL patient showed at least one immunodominant TCRbeta clonotype, and about half showed multiple immunodominant subclonotypes. Linking therapy response to changes in TCR clonal burden was complicated by variable intervals between samplings and by differing treatment regimens. In several patients, dominant TCR clone burden exceeded STAT3 mutant burden, suggesting STAT3 mutation arose secondarily within a pre-expanded clone. Persisting codominant clonotypes in some patients meant a small but highly pathogenic clone may have been missed. Because no samples were available when a clone first appeared, clonal expansion was inferred from samplings taken at other points. In 6 of 18 patients, TCR clonotype switching occurred after therapy, and every newly emerging clone was STAT3 wild type.

An Illumina MiSeq was used to sequence the TCRbeta libraries, yielding an average of about 42,000 productive templates per sample. Multiplex PCR amplification was used to generate TCRbeta CDR3 libraries with the immunoSEQ assay. The authors' analysis ran thus. Repertoire diversity was calculated as previously defined, with values near 0 taken to indicate extremely monoclonal samples. TCRdb's version of the immuneACCESS table is confined to in-frame rearrangements and falls short of the full clone set. An unresolved V gene accounts for under half of the shortfall where checked; the remainder is of unknown origin. V, J and clone size were drawn from that table, and D and trimming were deduced from the DNA. The sample table contains tens of thousands of clones; only one count was recorded for about 81% of them. Around 0.44% of the sample comes from the top ten.

The sequence was collected from a human donor with T large granular lymphocyte leukemia. Some clones in this sample may be carry-over from other donors' samples. The sequenced sample was PBMCs. Here the chain combines TRBV7-9 and TRBJ1-1; the D gene cannot be resolved reliably. The CDR3 amino acid sequence is: CASAPSGEAFF. The nucleotide sequence reads TGTGCCAGCGCACCTTCGGGTGAAGCTTTCTTT. The full variable domain, with segments outside the CDR3 supplied by the reference TRBV7-9 and TRBJ1-1 proteins, appears as DTGVSQNPRHKITKRGQNVTFRCDPISEHNRLYWYRQTLGQGPEFLTYFQNEAQLEKSRLLSDRFSAERPKGSFSTLEIQRTEQGDSAMYLCASAPSGEAFFGQGTRLTVV.